This is a list of T cell receptor beta chains from one sample in a study of shared clonotypes between healthy human individuals. Clones were sequenced by immunoSEQ multiplex PCR, and TCRdb holds only the in-frame ones, with some missing. The sample includes hundreds of thousands of clones, 85% to 95% of them seen just once. The sequenced material came from naive CD8+ T cells sorted from blood. These TCRs come from a woman younger than 45 in good health. The CDR3 runs from the conserved cysteine through the conserved F or W. D genes are given only for firm matches. Where a row states a size, it is once, few, many or the class of an expanded clone; other rows omit it.

NA,once,TRBV4-1,TRBJ2-3,CASSQEVYEEADTQYF,TGCGCCAGCAGCCAAGAAGTATATGAGGAGGCAGATACGCAGTATTTT
NA,NA,TRBV6-5,TRBJ1-1,CASRGDGNTEAFF,TGTGCCAGCAGGGGGGACGGAAACACTGAAGCTTTCTTT
TRBD1,NA,TRBV27,TRBJ2-7,CASSLNPDRGPYEQYF,TGTGCCAGCAGTTTAAACCCGGACAGGGGCCCCTACGAGCAGTACTTC
NA,NA,TRBV4-1,TRBJ2-7,CASSQDGIGLASDF,TGCGCCAGCAGCCAAGATGGGATTGGGCTAGCGTCGGACTTC
NA,NA,TRBV10-3,TRBJ2-7,CAITPTGRYEQYF,TGTGCCATCACACCGACAGGGAGGTACGAGCAGTACTTC
NA,NA,TRBV27,TRBJ1-2,CASSFIDHGGGGYTF,TGTGCCAGCAGTTTCATAGATCACGGGGGGGGTGGCTACACCTTC
NA,NA,TRBV5-7,TRBJ2-2,CASSLWWSDGELFF,TGTGCCAGCAGCTTGTGGTGGAGTGACGGGGAGCTGTTTTTT
NA,NA,TRBV5-3,TRBJ2-2,CASSLVLNTGELFF,TGTGCCAGCAGCCTTGTACTCAACACCGGGGAGCTGTTTTTT
NA,few,TRBV20-1,TRBJ2-2,CSARIIGELFF,TGCAGTGCTAGAATAATCGGGGAGCTGTTTTTT
NA,NA,TRBV28,TRBJ1-5,CASSLTTGINQPQHF,TGTGCCAGCAGTTTAACGACAGGAATCAATCAGCCCCAGCATTTT
NA,NA,TRBV9,TRBJ2-7,CASSAEPTTYSIRSYEQYF,TGTGCCAGCAGCGCGGAACCCACTACATATTCCATTCGTTCCTACGAGCAGTACTTC
NA,NA,TRBV29-1,TRBJ1-2,CSVEGTPGYTF,TGCAGCGTTGAGGGGACCCCTGGCTACACCTTC
TRBD1,NA,TRBV28,TRBJ2-7,CASTRPRTGQYEQYF,TGTGCCAGCACTCGCCCCCGGACAGGCCAGTACGAGCAGTACTTC
NA,NA,TRBV27,TRBJ1-5,CASSLGSSNQPQHF,TGTGCCAGCAGTTTAGGTAGTAGCAATCAGCCCCAGCATTTT
NA,NA,TRBV10-3,TRBJ2-5,CAISWVALGIETQYF,TGTGCCATCAGTTGGGTGGCCCTGGGGATTGAGACCCAGTACTTC
NA,NA,TRBV5-1,TRBJ2-7,CASSDAATYEQYF,TGCGCCAGCAGCGATGCGGCCACCTACGAGCAGTACTTC
TRBD2,NA,TRBV29-1,TRBJ2-7,CSVLGLVLSEQYF,TGCAGCGTCTTGGGACTAGTCTTATCCGAGCAGTACTTC
TRBD1,NA,TRBV2,TRBJ2-7,CASRETGTEQYF,TGTGCCAGCAGGGAGACAGGGACCGAGCAGTACTTC
NA,NA,TRBV6-6,TRBJ1-4,CASSYPREDDNEKLFF,TGTGCCAGCAGTTACCCCAGGGAGGATGATAATGAAAAACTGTTTTTT
NA,NA,TRBV7-9,TRBJ1-4,CASSLTGSGEKLFF,TGTGCCAGCAGCTTAACCGGGTCGGGGGAAAAACTGTTTTTT
TRBD1,NA,TRBV27,TRBJ2-7,CASRQGPSYEQYF,TGTGCCAGCAGACAGGGGCCCTCCTACGAGCAGTACTTC
NA,once,TRBV28,TRBJ1-3,CASSLYMGSGNTIYF,TGTGCCAGCAGTTTATATATGGGATCTGGAAACACCATATATTTT
NA,NA,TRBV5-8,TRBJ2-7,CASGLIAAKGEQYF,TGTGCCAGCGGGTTGATAGCGGCTAAAGGCGAGCAGTACTTC
NA,once,TRBV7-2,TRBJ2-5,CASSLEDYQETQYF,TGTGCCAGCAGCTTAGAGGACTACCAAGAGACCCAGTACTTC
NA,once,TRBV4-1,TRBJ2-2,CASSHAPGATDGELFF,TGCGCCAGCAGCCACGCCCCCGGGGCCACCGACGGGGAGCTGTTTTTT
TRBD1,once,TRBV5-4,TRBJ2-7,CASSIGQGGSYEQYF,TGTGCCAGCAGCATTGGACAGGGGGGTAGTTACGAGCAGTACTTC
NA,NA,TRBV7-9,TRBJ2-3,CASSPPSSGRTDTQYF,TGTGCCAGCAGCCCGCCCTCGAGCGGTCGCACAGATACGCAGTATTTT
NA,NA,TRBV10-2,TRBJ1-5,CASSEGEGLNQPQHF,TGCGCCAGCAGTGAGGGAGAGGGGCTCAATCAGCCCCAGCATTTT
NA,NA,TRBV19,TRBJ2-7,CATRDFSYEQYF,TGTGCCACTAGGGACTTCTCCTACGAGCAGTACTTC
TRBD1,NA,TRBV4-1,TRBJ1-2,CASSHVPGQGYYGYTF,TGCGCCAGCAGCCACGTCCCGGGACAGGGTTACTATGGCTACACCTTC
NA,NA,TRBV11-2,TRBJ1-2,CASSLDPGRVDGYTF,TGTGCCAGCAGCCTAGACCCCGGACGGGTAGATGGCTACACCTTC
NA,NA,TRBV27,TRBJ2-3,CASSLIGGLTDTQYF,TGTGCCAGCAGTCTCATAGGTGGTTTGACAGATACGCAGTATTTT
TRBD2,NA,TRBV27,TRBJ2-5,CASSLARELYETQYF,TGTGCCAGCAGTTTAGCGCGGGAGTTGTATGAGACCCAGTACTTC
NA,NA,TRBV4-1,TRBJ2-5,CASSQEREVETQYF,TGCGCCAGCAGCCAAGAGAGGGAGGTCGAGACCCAGTACTTC
TRBD2,NA,TRBV6-5,TRBJ2-7,CASSYSVLAGIYEQYF,TGTGCCAGCAGTTACTCGGTGCTAGCGGGAATTTACGAGCAGTACTTC
NA,NA,TRBV28,TRBJ2-3,CAIGGTDTQYF,TGTGCCATTGGGGGCACAGATACGCAGTATTTT
NA,NA,TRBV28,TRBJ2-7,CASSLRRDNSYEQYF,TGTGCCAGCAGTTTACGTCGGGACAACTCCTACGAGCAGTACTTC
NA,NA,TRBV5-8,TRBJ2-1,CASSRWGSTGPSEQFF,TGTGCCAGCAGCCGTTGGGGAAGTACTGGGCCAAGTGAGCAGTTCTTC
NA,NA,TRBV2,TRBJ2-7,CASRIAASYEQYF,TGTGCCAGCAGGATAGCGGCATCCTACGAGCAGTACTTC
NA,NA,TRBV27,TRBJ1-3,CASSLRAGNTIYF,TGTGCCAGCAGTTTACGGGCTGGAAACACCATATATTTT
TRBD2,once,TRBV5-4,TRBJ2-7,CASSLSSGRRHEQYF,TGTGCCAGCAGCTTGAGTAGCGGGAGACGACACGAGCAGTACTTC
NA,NA,TRBV19,TRBJ2-1,CASSIDRTGPGMINEQFF,TGTGCCAGTAGTATAGATCGGACGGGGCCGGGGATGATCAATGAGCAGTTCTTC
NA,few,TRBV5-1,TRBJ1-1,CASTFGRGGVLTEAFF,TGCGCCAGCACCTTTGGAAGGGGTGGTGTTCTCACTGAAGCTTTCTTT
TRBD2,NA,TRBV6-5,TRBJ2-3,CASSYALAGGLHTQYF,TGTGCCAGCAGTTACGCTTTAGCGGGAGGGCTTCATACGCAGTATTTT
NA,once,TRBV7-8,TRBJ1-3,CASSLGGGTGNTIYF,TGTGCCAGCAGCTTAGGGGGGGGTACTGGAAACACCATATATTTT
NA,NA,TRBV7-9,TRBJ1-1,CASSPSGGGTEAFF,TGTGCCAGCAGCCCCTCCGGGGGGGGCACTGAAGCTTTCTTT
NA,NA,TRBV28,TRBJ2-1,CASSQVPAVIRANEQFF,TGTGCCAGCAGTCAAGTGCCGGCGGTAATCCGCGCAAATGAGCAGTTCTTC
TRBD1,NA,TRBV19,TRBJ1-5,CASSSTGGYNQPQHF,TGTGCCAGTAGTAGCACAGGGGGTTACAATCAGCCCCAGCATTTT
NA,NA,TRBV7-6,TRBJ1-2,CASSPGGENYGYTF,TGTGCCAGCAGCCCGGGTGGGGAAAACTATGGCTACACCTTC
NA,NA,TRBV28,TRBJ2-7,CASSFEGSSSLEQYF,TGTGCCAGCAGTTTCGAAGGGAGCAGCTCCCTCGAGCAGTACTTC
TRBD1,NA,TRBV7-8,TRBJ2-5,CASSTGTGGKYF,TGTGCCAGCAGCACCGGGACAGGGGGAAAGTACTTC
TRBD2,NA,TRBV27,TRBJ2-7,CASSEGTSEAYEQYF,TGTGCCAGCAGTGAAGGGACTAGCGAGGCCTACGAGCAGTACTTC
NA,NA,TRBV2,TRBJ2-2,CASSEVTGLTGELFF,TGTGCCAGCAGTGAAGTGACGGGGTTAACCGGGGAGCTGTTTTTT
TRBD1,NA,TRBV7-9,TRBJ1-4,CASSKTGRPELFF,TGTGCCAGCAGCAAGACAGGGCGGCCCGAACTGTTTTTT
NA,NA,TRBV28,TRBJ2-1,CASSIARGNEQFF,TGTGCCAGCAGTATCGCCCGGGGCAATGAGCAGTTCTTC